Here is one T cell receptor beta chain with its context. CDR1 is MNHEY and CDR2 is SMNVEV in the germline V gene (reference sequence). The CDR3 length is 15 residues. Germline trimming cut 5 bases from V and 5 bases from J; bases unmatched to any gene: 10. Profiled with immunoSEQ multiplex PCR; TCRdb holds only in-frame clones, not every one. The sample gives 80,000 to 100,000 clones, roughly nine tenths of which show up once; roughly 1.5% is in the top ten. The sample originates from a study of blood T cell repertoires in COVID-19. Study-level information: Some COVID-19 samples were acute and others convalescent; all came from the United States, Italy and Spain. T cells, B-cell-depleted T cells, or PBMCs supplied cDNA or gDNA.

The rearrangement links TRBV27 to TRBJ2-7; 9 bases fit TRBD1. The TCR comes from a human donor with active COVID-19. The donor label of this sample is uncertain. Sample: peripheral blood. As DNA, the CDR3 is TGTGCCAGCAGTCCCCTGGACAGGGGTGACGACGAGCAGTACTTC. Its protein product is CASSPLDRGDDEQYF.